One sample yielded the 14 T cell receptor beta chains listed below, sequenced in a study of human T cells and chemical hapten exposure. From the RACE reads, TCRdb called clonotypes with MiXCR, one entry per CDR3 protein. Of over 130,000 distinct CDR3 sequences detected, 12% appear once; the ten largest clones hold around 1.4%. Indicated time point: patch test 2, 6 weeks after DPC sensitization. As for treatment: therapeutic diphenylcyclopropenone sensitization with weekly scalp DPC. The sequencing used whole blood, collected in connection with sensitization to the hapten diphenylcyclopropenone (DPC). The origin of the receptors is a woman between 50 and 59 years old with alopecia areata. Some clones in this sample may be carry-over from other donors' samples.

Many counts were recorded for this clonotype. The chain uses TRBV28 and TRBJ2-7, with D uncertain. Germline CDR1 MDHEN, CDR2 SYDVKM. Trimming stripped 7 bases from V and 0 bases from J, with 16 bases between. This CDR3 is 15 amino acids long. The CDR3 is CASTTGRPPSYEQYF. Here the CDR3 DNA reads TGTGCCAGCACCACCGGACGGCCACCCTCCTACGAGCAGTACTTC.

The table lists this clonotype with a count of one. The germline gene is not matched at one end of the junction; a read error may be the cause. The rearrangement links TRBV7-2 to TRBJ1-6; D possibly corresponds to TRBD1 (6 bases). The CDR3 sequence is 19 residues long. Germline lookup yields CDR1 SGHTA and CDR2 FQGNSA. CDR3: CVSTLSGGRGWSYNSPLHF. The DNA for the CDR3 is TGTGTCAGCACCCTTTCCGGGGGGCGCGGATGGTCCTATAATTCACCCCTCCACTTT.

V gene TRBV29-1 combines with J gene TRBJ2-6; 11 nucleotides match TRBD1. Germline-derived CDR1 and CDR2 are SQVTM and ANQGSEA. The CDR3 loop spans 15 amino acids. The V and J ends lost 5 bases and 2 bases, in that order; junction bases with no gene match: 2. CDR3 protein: CSVSDRGPGANVLTF. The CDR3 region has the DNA TGCAGCGTTTCGGACAGGGGGCCTGGGGCCAACGTCCTGACTTTC.

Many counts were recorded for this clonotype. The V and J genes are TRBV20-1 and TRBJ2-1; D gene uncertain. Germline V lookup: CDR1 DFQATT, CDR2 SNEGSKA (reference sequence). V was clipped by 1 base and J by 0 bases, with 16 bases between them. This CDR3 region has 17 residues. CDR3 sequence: CSARAPTALSSYNEQFF. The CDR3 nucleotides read TGCAGTGCTAGAGCGCCCACGGCCCTAAGCTCCTACAATGAGCAGTTCTTC.

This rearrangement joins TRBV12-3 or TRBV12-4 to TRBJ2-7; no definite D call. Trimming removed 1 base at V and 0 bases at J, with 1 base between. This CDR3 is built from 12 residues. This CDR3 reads CASSLVSYEQYF. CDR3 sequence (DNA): TGTGCCAGCAGTTTAGTCTCCTACGAGCAGTACTTC.

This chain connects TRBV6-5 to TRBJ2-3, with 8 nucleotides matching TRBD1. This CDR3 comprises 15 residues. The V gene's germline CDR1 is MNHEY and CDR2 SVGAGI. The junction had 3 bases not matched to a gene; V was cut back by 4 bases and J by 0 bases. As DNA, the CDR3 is TGTGCCAGCAGTTGGACAGGGTTAAGCACAGATACGCAGTATTTT. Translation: CASSWTGLSTDTQYF.

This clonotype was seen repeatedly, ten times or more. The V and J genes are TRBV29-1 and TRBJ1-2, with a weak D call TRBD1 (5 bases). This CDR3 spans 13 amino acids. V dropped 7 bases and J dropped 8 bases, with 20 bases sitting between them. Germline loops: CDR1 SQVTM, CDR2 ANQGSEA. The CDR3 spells CSAGGAGLYGYTF. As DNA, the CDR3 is TGCAGCGCCGGAGGTGCAGGGCTATACGGCTACACCTTC.

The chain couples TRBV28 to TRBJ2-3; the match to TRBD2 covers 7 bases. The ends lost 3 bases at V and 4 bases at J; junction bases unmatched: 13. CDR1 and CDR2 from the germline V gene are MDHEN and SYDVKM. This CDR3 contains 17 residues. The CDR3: CASSFRNRAGAPDTQYF. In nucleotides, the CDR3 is TGTGCCAGCAGTTTCAGGAATAGGGCGGGAGCGCCAGATACGCAGTATTTT.

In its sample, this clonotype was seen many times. CDR3 sequence: CSARILRGRTDTQYF. The CDR3 DNA follows: TGCAGTGCTAGGATACTACGCGGGCGCACAGATACGCAGTATTTT. The chain employs TRBV20-1 and TRBJ2-3; TRBD2 is a possible D gene (5 bases). The germline CDR1 and CDR2 sequences are DFQATT and SNEGSKA (reference sequence). Trimming removed 3 bases from V and 1 base from J, with 14 bases in between. The CDR3 consists of 15 residues.

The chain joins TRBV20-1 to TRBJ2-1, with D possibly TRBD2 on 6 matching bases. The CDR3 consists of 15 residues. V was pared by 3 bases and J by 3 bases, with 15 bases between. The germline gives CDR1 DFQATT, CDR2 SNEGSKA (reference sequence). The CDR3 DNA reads TGCAGTGCTAGGGAGGGGACTGGAGGCTACAATGAGCAGTTCTTC. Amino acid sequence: CSAREGTGGYNEQFF.

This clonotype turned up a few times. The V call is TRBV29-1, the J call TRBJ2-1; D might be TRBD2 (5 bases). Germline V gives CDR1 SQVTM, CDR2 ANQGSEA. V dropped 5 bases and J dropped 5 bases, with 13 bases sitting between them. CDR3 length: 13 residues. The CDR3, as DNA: TGCAGCGTTTCGGAGATCGGGAACAATGAGCAGTTCTTC. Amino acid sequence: CSVSEIGNNEQFF.

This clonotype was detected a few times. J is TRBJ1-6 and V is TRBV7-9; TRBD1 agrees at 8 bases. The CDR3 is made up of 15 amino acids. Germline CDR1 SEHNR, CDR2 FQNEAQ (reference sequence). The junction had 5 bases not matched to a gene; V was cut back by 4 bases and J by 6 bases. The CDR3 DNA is TGTGCCAGCAGCTGGGGGACAGGCGGTAATTCACCCCTCCACTTT. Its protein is CASSWGTGGNSPLHF.

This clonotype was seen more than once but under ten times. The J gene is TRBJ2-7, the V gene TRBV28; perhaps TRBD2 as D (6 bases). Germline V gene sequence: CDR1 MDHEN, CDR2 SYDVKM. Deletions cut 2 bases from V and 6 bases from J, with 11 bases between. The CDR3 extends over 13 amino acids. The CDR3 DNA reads TGTGCCAGCAGTTTAGGGCGGAGGGTCGAGCAGTACTTC. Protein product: CASSLGRRVEQYF.

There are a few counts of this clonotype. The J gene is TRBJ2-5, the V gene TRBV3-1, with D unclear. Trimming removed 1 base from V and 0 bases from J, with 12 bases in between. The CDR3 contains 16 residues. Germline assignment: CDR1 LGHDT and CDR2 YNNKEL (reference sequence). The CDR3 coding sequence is TGTGCCAGCAGCCAAGGCGAGACAATGTACCAAGAGACCCAGTACTTC. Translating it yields CASSQGETMYQETQYF.